These T cell receptor beta chains were read from a single sample in a study of shared clonotypes between healthy human individuals. Repertoires were generated with immunoSEQ multiplex PCR, while TCRdb's copy carries only in-frame clones and drops some. The sample has about 700,000 clones, roughly 70% seen once. The sample taken for sequencing was memory CD4+ T cells sorted from blood. The source is a woman aged 25-40 years in good health. CDR3s include the opening cysteine and the closing phenylalanine or tryptophan. A D gene is named only where the DNA matches it firmly. A row's size may be missing; if present it is once, few, many or a size class.

NA,TRBV19,NA,TRBJ2-1,TGTGCCAGTAGTATAGAAGGGGGGTCCCCCTACAATGAGCAGTTCTTC,CASSIEGGSPYNEQFF
NA,TRBV19,NA,TRBJ2-6,TGTGCCAGTAGAGTAGGGGCCATCTCTGGGGCCAACGTCCTGACTTTC,CASRVGAISGANVLTF
NA,TRBV28,NA,TRBJ2-1,TGTGCCAGCAGTTTAATCCACGGGGTCGGGGGCAATGAGCAGTTCTTC,CASSLIHGVGGNEQFF
NA,TRBV6-4,TRBD2,TRBJ2-3,TGTGCCAGCAGTTTAGCGGGAGGAGACACAGATACGCAGTATTTT,CASSLAGGDTDTQYF
NA,TRBV5-1,NA,TRBJ2-5,TGCGCCAGCAACAGGGACACACAAGAGACCCAGTACTTC,CASNRDTQETQYF
NA,TRBV5-1,NA,TRBJ2-1,TGCGCCAGCAGACTCTTAAATGAGCAGTTCTTC,CASRLLNEQFF
NA,TRBV6-1,TRBD1,TRBJ1-5,TGTGCCAGCAGTGAACAGACAGGGTTCGATCAGCCCCAGCATTTT,CASSEQTGFDQPQHF
few,TRBV5-4,NA,TRBJ1-2,TGTGCCAGCAGCTTATTCCGGCCCCGACAGGGCTACACCTTC,CASSLFRPRQGYTF
NA,TRBV5-5,TRBD2,TRBJ2-1,TGTGCCAGCAGCTCAGTAGCGGGAGGCATAAATGAGCAGTTCTTC,CASSSVAGGINEQFF
NA,TRBV11-2,TRBD2,TRBJ2-1,TGTGCCAGCAGCGGATGGACTAGCGGCTACAATGAGCAGTTCTTC,CASSGWTSGYNEQFF
NA,TRBV28,NA,TRBJ1-2,TGTGCCAGCAGTTTATCCGACTATGGCTACACCTTC,CASSLSDYGYTF
NA,TRBV29-1,NA,TRBJ1-1,TGCAGCGTTGTGGGTTGGCGGAGGGAAGCTTTCTTT,CSVVGWRREAFF